This T cell receptor beta chain was captured in a study of blood T cell repertoires in COVID-19. Study-level background: Some COVID-19 samples were acute and others convalescent; all came from the United States, Italy and Spain. PBMCs, B-cell-depleted T cells, or T cells provided the cDNA or gDNA that made up the material.

The table came from immunoSEQ multiplex PCR; TCRdb's copy has only in-frame clones and leaves some out. The data contain over 200,000 clones, about 89% of them singletons. The germline V gene has CDR1 MNHEY and CDR2 SMNVEV (reference sequence). The V and J ends lost 2 bases and 5 bases respectively, with 12 bases between them. This CDR3 region has 14 residues. Grouping used clinical history reported by participants in a survey and questionnaire. The gene calls are TRBV27 and TRBJ2-5; TRBD1 is a possible D gene (5 bases). The sequenced sample consisted of PBMCs or T cells enriched from blood (not recorded which). This clonotype originated in a man in his forties who had recovered from COVID-19. DNA of the CDR3: TGTGCCAGCAGTTTAAGGGGTCCGGGTGAGACCCAGTACTTC. It codes for CASSLRGPGETQYF.